The T cell receptor beta chain under discussion was sequenced for a study of blood T cell repertoires in COVID-19. The wider study: Material from acute and convalescent COVID-19 was sourced from the United States, Italy and Spain.

Original processing methods: Amplification of reference gene primers provided the estimated nucleated cell counts. Clones were sequenced by immunoSEQ multiplex PCR, and TCRdb holds only the in-frame ones, with some missing. V, J and clone size reflect that table, while D and trimming were determined from the DNA. This sample has approximately 210,000 clones, with 88% found just once. The sample taken for sequencing was peripheral blood. This TCR was sampled from a human donor in a cohort sampled during active COVID-19.

CDR3 nucleotide sequence: TGTGCCAGCAGCCCGAGTCTTCTGGAGCCCCAGCATTTT. It encodes CASSPSLLEPQHF. The chain couples TRBV7-2 to TRBJ1-5; D unclear. Germline V CDR1 and CDR2: SGHTA, FQGNSA. The CDR3 runs 13 residues. V was cut by 5 bases and J by 8 bases, with 13 bases left in between.